This T cell receptor (beta chain) comes out of a study of T cell changes during pregnancy in multiple sclerosis. Clones were read by immunoSEQ multiplex PCR, and TCRdb kept only the in-frame ones, dropping some. Of 25,000 to 40,000 clones listed, about nine tenths were seen once; the top ten hold over 8.5%. Germline-derived CDR1 and CDR2 are SGHTA and FQGTGA. The CDR3 contains 16 residues. Trimming cost V 5 bases and J 3 bases, with 16 bases left between them. The sequence was obtained from a female donor with multiple sclerosis, enrolled in a pregnancy study. This chain connects TRBV7-3 to TRBJ2-2; D may be TRBD2 (6 bases). The specimen was CD8+ T cells from peripheral blood mononuclear cells, collected in the third trimester of pregnancy. CDR3 amino acids: CASSRLRGGDTGELFF. The CDR3 coding sequence is TGTGCCAGCAGCCGACTCCGGGGCGGGGACACCGGGGAGCTGTTTTTT. The complete variable domain, with remaining parts taken from reference TRBV7-3 and TRBJ2-2, reads GAGVSQTPSNKVTEKGKYVELRCDPISGHTALYWYRQSLGQGPEFLIYFQGTGAADDSGLPNDRFFAVRPEGSVSTLKIQRTERGDSAVYLCASSRLRGGDTGELFFGEGSRLTVL.